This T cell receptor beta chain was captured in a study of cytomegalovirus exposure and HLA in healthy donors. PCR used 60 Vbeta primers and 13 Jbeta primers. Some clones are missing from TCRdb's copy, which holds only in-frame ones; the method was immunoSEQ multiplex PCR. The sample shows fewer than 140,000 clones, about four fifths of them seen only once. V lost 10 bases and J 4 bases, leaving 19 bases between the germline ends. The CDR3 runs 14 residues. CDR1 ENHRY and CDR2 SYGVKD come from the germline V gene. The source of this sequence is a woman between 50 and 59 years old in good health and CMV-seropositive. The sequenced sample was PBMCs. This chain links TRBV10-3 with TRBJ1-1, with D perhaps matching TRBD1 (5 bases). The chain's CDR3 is CATTESLGGTEAFF. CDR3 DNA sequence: TGTGCCACCACCGAGAGCCTGGGGGGCACTGAAGCTTTCTTT.